A selection of T cell receptor beta chains follows, all from one sample in a study of tumour-infiltrating T cells in Burkitt lymphoma. Clones were read by immunoSEQ multiplex PCR, and TCRdb kept only the in-frame ones, dropping some. The sample has 5,000 to 6,000 clones; over 9% are singletons. The material sequenced was tumor tissue. The source of these receptors is a human donor with diffuse large B-cell lymphoma. CDR3s include the opening cysteine and the closing phenylalanine or tryptophan. D genes are given only for firm matches. Size is omitted from some rows. Given values are once, few, many or a class for expanded clones.

J	V	size	D	CDR3	DNA
TRBJ2-7	TRBV5-6	few	-	CASSLDYLPRNEQYF	TGTGCCAGCAGCTTGGATTACCTCCCACGGAACGAGCAGTACTTC
TRBJ1-2	TRBV29-1	few	-	CSVEGVRARYGYTF	TGCAGCGTTGAGGGGGTCAGGGCTAGGTATGGCTACACCTTC
TRBJ1-1	TRBV7-9	few	TRBD1	CASSLRQGAGSFF	TGTGCCAGCAGCTTACGGCAGGGGGCCGGGTCTTTCTTT
TRBJ1-5	TRBV10-3	-	TRBD1	CAISESETGRGFQPQHF	TGTGCCATCAGTGAGTCAGAGACAGGGAGGGGATTTCAGCCCCAGCATTTT
TRBJ2-7	TRBV11-2	few	TRBD1	CASTEWQGAYEQYF	TGTGCCAGCACGGAATGGCAGGGGGCCTACGAGCAGTACTTC
TRBJ2-7	TRBV5-4	-	-	CASSLDRRGYEQYF	TGTGCCAGCAGCTTGGACAGGAGGGGATACGAGCAGTACTTC
TRBJ1-5	TRBV6-6	few	-	CASSIEGSNQPQHF	TGTGCCAGCAGCATCGAGGGTAGCAATCAGCCCCAGCATTTT
TRBJ2-3	TRBV5-1	-	-	CASSLEGGMADTQYF	TGCGCCAGCAGCTTGGAGGGGGGGATGGCAGATACGCAGTATTTT
TRBJ1-2	TRBV28	few	-	CASRAPTLNYGYTF	TGTGCCAGCAGGGCTCCTACTTTAAACTATGGCTACACCTTC
TRBJ2-5	TRBV11-2	few	TRBD2	CASSFTPAGGPQTQYF	TGTGCCAGCAGCTTTACCCCAGCGGGGGGGCCCCAGACCCAGTACTTC
TRBJ1-2	TRBV7-2	large	TRBD1	CASSPRQGAGYGYTF	TGTGCCAGCAGCCCTAGACAGGGGGCTGGGTATGGCTACACCTTC
TRBJ2-7	TRBV7-2	-	TRBD2	CASSVAGGPGEQYF	TGTGCCAGCAGCGTAGCGGGGGGGCCCGGCGAGCAGTACTTC
TRBJ1-1	TRBV6-1	-	-	CASSEAGRPLGTEAFF	TGTGCCAGCAGTGAAGCCGGACGGCCCCTAGGCACTGAAGCTTTCTTT
TRBJ2-1	TRBV4-2	-	-	CARRRRTALLVDEQFF	TGTGCCAGGAGGAGACGGACAGCTCTATTGGTGGATGAGCAGTTCTTC
TRBJ1-3	TRBV15	-	-	CATSSFLGNTIYF	TGTGCCACCAGCTCATTCCTTGGAAACACCATATATTTT
TRBJ2-3	TRBV5-4	-	TRBD2	CASSARGGQADTQYF	TGTGCCAGCAGCGCCCGGGGGGGGCAGGCAGATACGCAGTATTTT
TRBJ1-1	TRBV6-5	-	-	CASTLGVENTEAFF	TGTGCCAGCACCCTGGGAGTTGAGAACACTGAAGCTTTCTTT
TRBJ2-7	TRBV5-4	few	-	CASSIGPQQYF	TGTGCCAGCAGCATAGGACCTCAGCAGTACTTC
TRBJ2-2	TRBV28	few	-	CASRGGGAEHTGELFF	TGTGCCAGCAGAGGGGGGGGCGCCGAACACACCGGGGAGCTGTTTTTT
TRBJ2-7	TRBV10-3	-	TRBD1	CAITRTGSTYEQYF	TGTGCCATCACTAGGACAGGCTCCACCTACGAGCAGTACTTC
TRBJ1-2	TRBV6-1	-	-	CASIRVRTEGYGYTF	TGTGCCAGCATCCGAGTCCGGACCGAGGGATATGGCTACACCTTC
TRBJ2-3	TRBV11-1	-	-	CASSFGGSEVTDTQYF	TGTGCCAGCAGCTTCGGGGGTAGTGAGGTCACAGATACGCAGTATTTT
TRBJ1-1	TRBV6-6	-	-	CASSWTEMNTEAFF	TGTGCCAGCAGTTGGACAGAAATGAACACTGAAGCTTTCTTT
TRBJ2-1	TRBV7-6	large	-	CASSPFFGDEQFF	TGTGCCAGCAGCCCGTTCTTTGGAGATGAGCAGTTCTTC
TRBJ2-2	TRBV4-2	-	TRBD2	CASSPRGGLAGLLGTGELFF	TGTGCCAGCAGCCCCCGCGGCGGTCTAGCGGGGTTATTAGGGACCGGGGAGCTGTTTTTT
TRBJ1-1	TRBV18	few	TRBD1	CASSRTGNTEAFF	TGTGCCAGCTCACGGACAGGGAACACTGAAGCTTTCTTT
TRBJ1-1	TRBV6-6	-	-	CASSYTRNTEAFF	TGTGCCAGCAGTTACACGAGGAACACTGAAGCTTTCTTT
TRBJ2-7	TRBV5-1	few	-	CASSSGLGLGYEQYF	TGCGCCAGCAGCTCCGGATTAGGGTTGGGCTACGAGCAGTACTTC